The 6 T cell receptor beta chains in this list originate from one sample, sequenced in a study of Graves' ophthalmopathy and Graves' hyperthyroidism. TCR beta CDR3 regions were amplified from RNA transcripts. A first-round RT-PCR used HTBI primers, followed by a second-round multiplex PCR. TCRdb recomputed calls from the multiplex PCR reads with MiXCR, one row per CDR3 protein. The sample lists 200,000 to 300,000 distinct CDR3 sequences, 45% to 55% occurring once. The specimen sequenced was peripheral blood. These receptors came from an adult man with Graves' ophthalmopathy.

The chain is built from TRBV7-2 and TRBJ1-1; D not resolved. V lost 4 bases and J 4 bases, leaving 10 bases between the germline ends. CDR1 is SGHTA, CDR2 FQGNSA, per germline. CDR3 size: 13 residues. The CDR3: CASSSGVGTEAFF. The CDR3 nucleotides read TGTGCCAGCAGCTCCGGGGTAGGCACTGAAGCTTTCTTT.

Only a few counts were recorded for this clonotype. This chain joins TRBV20-1 and TRBJ2-7, with TRBD2 identical over 7 bases. The germline gives CDR1 DFQATT, CDR2 SNEGSKA (reference sequence). The CDR3 is 11 residues long. V lost 6 bases and J lost 6; bases outside the gene matches: 5. The CDR3 DNA reads TGCAGTGCCGGACTAGGGCCCGAGCAGTACTTC. Its translation is CSAGLGPEQYF.

This clonotype was seen a few times. This sequence joins TRBV6-6 and TRBJ1-6, with a possible D match to TRBD1 (6 bases). The CDR3 contains 14 residues. Germline CDR1 MNHNY, CDR2 SVGAGI (reference sequence). V lost 6 bases, J lost 7 bases, and 13 bases lay in between. The CDR3 is CASRRDTGNSPLHF. The CDR3 DNA sequence: TGTGCCAGCAGGCGGGACACCGGGAATTCACCCCTCCACTTT.

This chain links TRBV20-1 with TRBJ2-7, with D maybe TRBD1 (6 bases). V lost 7 bases and J 3 bases, leaving 16 bases between the germline ends. The CDR3 length is 13 residues. Germline V CDR1 and CDR2: DFQATT, SNEGSKA (reference sequence). The CDR3 is CSVPSRGIYEQYF. As DNA, the CDR3 is TGCAGTGTTCCCTCGAGGGGGATCTACGAGCAGTACTTC.

J is TRBJ1-2 and V is TRBV7-8, with 9 positions matching TRBD1. This CDR3 has 16 residues. CDR1 SGHVS and CDR2 FQNEAQ come from the germline V gene. After removal of 6 bases from V and 8 bases from J, the junction contained 16 bases not matched to a gene. The CDR3 sequence is CASSYSTRTGDGGYTF. CDR3 nucleotides: TGTGCCAGCAGTTACTCGACCCGGACAGGGGACGGGGGCTACACCTTC.

This clonotype was seen only a few times. This chain connects TRBV20-1 to TRBJ2-2; no clear D gene. The CDR3 extends over 12 amino acids. Looked up from germline, CDR1 is DFQATT and CDR2 is SNEGSKA (reference sequence). V was pared by 5 bases and J by 4 bases, with 8 bases between. CDR3 DNA sequence: TGCAGTGCTCCCGGCACCACCGGGGAGCTGTTTTTT. It translates to CSAPGTTGELFF.